The source of this T cell receptor beta chain is a study of blood T cell repertoires in COVID-19 (dated by TCRdb to 2018 to 2021). About the investigation overall: The collaborator samples originated in the United States, Italy and Spain and spanned the acute and convalescent phases of COVID-19. The material from the prospective study consisted of cDNA or gDNA derived from T cells, B-cell-depleted T cells, or PBMCs. The dataset comprised deeply sampled blood TCRbeta repertoires from subjects exposed to, actively infected with, or recovered from COVID-19. The repertoires were made available in a free public database intended to serve as a resource for research on the immune response to SARS-CoV-2. Samples were obtained from the ongoing ImmuneRACE study (first 160 participants) and from 1,200 or so subjects provided by 6 global collaborators. A de-identified subject ID, COVID-19 status, age in years and sex were almost always included in the sample metadata. Where available, HLA class I and class II types were obtained from metadata supplied by the sample provider rather than from assay-based typing.

TCRbeta CDR3 regions were amplified from genomic DNA using the immunoSEQ Assay, a bias-controlled multiplex PCR. For the original study's pipeline: Within the assay, amplification of reference gene primers was used to estimate how many nucleated cells each sample contained. To quantify the absolute abundance of each unique TCRbeta CDR3 rearrangement, sequence reads were collapsed and filtered. Productive Simpson clonality was computed per sample as the square root of Simpson's diversity index over productive rearrangements. TCRdb obtained this table from immuneACCESS and retained in-frame rearrangements with V and J assigned. These tables miss some clones; where compared with another copy, unresolved V genes account for less than half of the shortfall, and the remainder is unexplained. The V and J calls and clone size come from that table; D and trimming were worked out from the DNA. For this sample there are approximately 200,000 clones; approximately 86% appear just once. The ten largest clones capture approximately 2.9% of the sample.

A remark on this clone: Its antigen has not been determined. No clone much larger than this one lies a single base away; base qualities are absent.

Its CDR3 holds 15 amino acids, cysteine through phenylalanine. Only the CDR3 part of the read is kept: 45 bases, read in frame from the first base. Trimming costs V 0 bases and J 1 base, and their ends lie 10 bases apart. The germline V gene supplies CDR1 MGHRA and CDR2 YSYEKL. The collaborating institutions used their own protocols to collect whole blood in K2EDTA tubes. For TCRbeta analysis, collaborators shipped samples as frozen whole blood, isolated PBMCs, or DNA extracted from either of those sample types. Study-wide conclusions, independent of this receptor: Clinical and demographic metadata were provided uncurated, with the amount varying by source and participant.

Sequencing was carried out using peripheral blood. The receptor was isolated from a woman aged 25 to 45 with active or convalescent COVID-19. The chain employs TRBV4-1 and TRBJ2-7, and TRBD2 may be the D gene, going by 6 matching bases. The DNA is as follows: TGCGCCAGCAGCCAAGAATCCAGCGGGTCCTACGAGCAGTACTTC. Its protein product is CASSQESSGSYEQYF.